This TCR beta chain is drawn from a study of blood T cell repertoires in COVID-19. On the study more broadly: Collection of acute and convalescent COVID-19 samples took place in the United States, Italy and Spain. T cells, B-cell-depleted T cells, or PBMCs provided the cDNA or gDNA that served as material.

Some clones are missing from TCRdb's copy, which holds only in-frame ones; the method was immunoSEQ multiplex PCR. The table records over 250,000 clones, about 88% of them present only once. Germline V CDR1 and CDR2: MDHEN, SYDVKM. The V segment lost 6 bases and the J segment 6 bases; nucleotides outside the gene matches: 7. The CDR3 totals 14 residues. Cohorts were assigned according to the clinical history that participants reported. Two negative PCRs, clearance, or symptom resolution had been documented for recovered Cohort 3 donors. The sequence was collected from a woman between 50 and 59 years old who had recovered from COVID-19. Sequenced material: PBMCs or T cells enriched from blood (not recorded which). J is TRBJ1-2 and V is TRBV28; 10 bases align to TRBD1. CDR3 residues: CASRPTGTGDGYTF. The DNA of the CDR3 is TGTGCCAGCAGGCCAACCGGGACAGGGGATGGCTACACCTTC.